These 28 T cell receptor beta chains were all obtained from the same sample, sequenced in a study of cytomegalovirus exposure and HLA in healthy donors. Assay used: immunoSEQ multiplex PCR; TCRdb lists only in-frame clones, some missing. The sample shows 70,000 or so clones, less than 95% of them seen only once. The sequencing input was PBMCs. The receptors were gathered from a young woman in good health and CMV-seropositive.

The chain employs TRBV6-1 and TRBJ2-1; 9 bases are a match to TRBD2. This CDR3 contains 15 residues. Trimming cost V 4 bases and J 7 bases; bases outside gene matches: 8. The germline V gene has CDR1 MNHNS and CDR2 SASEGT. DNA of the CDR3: TGTGCCAGCAGTGCTTCTGCGGGAGGGCTGAATGAGCAGTTCTTC. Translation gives CASSASAGGLNEQFF.

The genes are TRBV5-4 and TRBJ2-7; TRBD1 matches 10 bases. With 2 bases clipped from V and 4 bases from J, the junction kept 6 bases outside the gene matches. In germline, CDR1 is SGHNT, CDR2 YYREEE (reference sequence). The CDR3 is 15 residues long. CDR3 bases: TGTGCCAGCAGCTTACCGGGACAGGGGACATACGAGCAGTACTTC. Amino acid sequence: CASSLPGQGTYEQYF.

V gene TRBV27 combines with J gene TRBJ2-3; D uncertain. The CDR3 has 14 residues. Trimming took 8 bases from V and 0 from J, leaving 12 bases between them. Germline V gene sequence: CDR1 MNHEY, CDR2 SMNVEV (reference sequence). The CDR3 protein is CASGWQASTDTQYF. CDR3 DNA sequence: TGTGCCAGCGGCTGGCAGGCGAGCACAGATACGCAGTATTTT.

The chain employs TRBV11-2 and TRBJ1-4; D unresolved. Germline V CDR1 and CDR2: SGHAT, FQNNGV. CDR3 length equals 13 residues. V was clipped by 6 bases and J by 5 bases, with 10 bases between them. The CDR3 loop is CASSTGRNEKLFF. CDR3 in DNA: TGTGCCAGCAGTACGGGGAGAAATGAAAAACTGTTTTTT.

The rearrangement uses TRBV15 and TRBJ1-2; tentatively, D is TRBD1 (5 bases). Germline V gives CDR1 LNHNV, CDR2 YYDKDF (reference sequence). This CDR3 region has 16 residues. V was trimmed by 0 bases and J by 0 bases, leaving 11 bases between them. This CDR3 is CATSRDAGPPNYGYTF. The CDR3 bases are TGTGCCACCAGCAGAGATGCAGGGCCTCCTAACTATGGCTACACCTTC.

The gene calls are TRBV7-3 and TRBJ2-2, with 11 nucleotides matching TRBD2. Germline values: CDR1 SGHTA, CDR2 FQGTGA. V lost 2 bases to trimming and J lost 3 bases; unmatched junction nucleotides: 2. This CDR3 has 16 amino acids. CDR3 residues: CASSLEGLADTGELFF. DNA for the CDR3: TGTGCCAGCAGCTTAGAGGGACTAGCGGACACCGGGGAGCTGTTTTTT. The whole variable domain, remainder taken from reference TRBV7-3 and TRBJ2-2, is GAGVSQTPSNKVTEKGKYVELRCDPISGHTALYWYRQSLGQGPEFLIYFQGTGAADDSGLPNDRFFAVRPEGSVSTLKIQRTERGDSAVYLCASSLEGLADTGELFFGEGSRLTVL.

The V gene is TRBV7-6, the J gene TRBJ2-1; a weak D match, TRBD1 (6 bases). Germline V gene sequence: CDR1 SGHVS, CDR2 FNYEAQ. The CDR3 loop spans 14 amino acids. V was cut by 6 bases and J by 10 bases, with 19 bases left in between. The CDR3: CASSISIVGAEQFF. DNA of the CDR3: TGTGCCAGCAGTATTTCAATCGTGGGGGCAGAGCAGTTCTTC.

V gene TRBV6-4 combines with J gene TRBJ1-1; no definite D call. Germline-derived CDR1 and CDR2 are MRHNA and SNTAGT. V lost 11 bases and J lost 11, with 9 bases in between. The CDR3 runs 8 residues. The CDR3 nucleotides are TGTGCCGGACGAGGGGCTTTCTTT. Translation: CAGRGAFF.

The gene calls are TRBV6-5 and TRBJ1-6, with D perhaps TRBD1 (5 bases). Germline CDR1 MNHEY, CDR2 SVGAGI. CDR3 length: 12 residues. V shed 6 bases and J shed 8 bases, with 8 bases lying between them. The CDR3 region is CASSLTDSPLHF. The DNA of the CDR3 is TGTGCCAGCAGCCTGACAGATTCACCCCTCCACTTT.

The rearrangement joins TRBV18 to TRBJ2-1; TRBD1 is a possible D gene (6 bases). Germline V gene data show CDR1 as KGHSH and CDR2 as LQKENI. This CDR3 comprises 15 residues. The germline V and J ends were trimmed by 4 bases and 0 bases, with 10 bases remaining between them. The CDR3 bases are TGTGCCAGCTCACTTGGACAGAGCTCCTACAATGAGCAGTTCTTC. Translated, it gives CASSLGQSSYNEQFF.

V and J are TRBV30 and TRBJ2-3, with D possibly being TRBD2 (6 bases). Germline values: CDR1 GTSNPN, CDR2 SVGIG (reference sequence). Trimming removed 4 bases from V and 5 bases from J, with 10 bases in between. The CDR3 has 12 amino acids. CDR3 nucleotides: TGTGCCTGGAATCTGGAGGGAGATACGCAGTATTTT. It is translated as CAWNLEGDTQYF.

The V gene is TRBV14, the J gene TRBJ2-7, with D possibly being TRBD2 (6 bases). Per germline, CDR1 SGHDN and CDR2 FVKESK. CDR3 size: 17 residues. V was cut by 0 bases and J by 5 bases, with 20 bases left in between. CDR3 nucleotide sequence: TGTGCCAGCAGCCAAGACGACTTAGCGGAGTGGATCCACGAGCAGTACTTC. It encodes CASSQDDLAEWIHEQYF. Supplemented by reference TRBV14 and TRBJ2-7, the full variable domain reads EAGVTQFPSHSVIEKGQTVTLRCDPISGHDNLYWYRRVMGKEIKFLLHFVKESKQDESGMPNNRFLAERTGGTYSTLKVQPAELEDSGVYFCASSQDDLAEWIHEQYFGPGTRLTVT.

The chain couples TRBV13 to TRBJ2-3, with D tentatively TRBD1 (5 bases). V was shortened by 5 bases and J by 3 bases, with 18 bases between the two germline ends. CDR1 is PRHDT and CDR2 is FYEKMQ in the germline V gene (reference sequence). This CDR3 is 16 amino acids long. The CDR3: CASSAPSRGRTDTQYF. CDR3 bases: TGTGCCAGCAGCGCCCCTAGTAGGGGAAGAACAGATACGCAGTATTTT.

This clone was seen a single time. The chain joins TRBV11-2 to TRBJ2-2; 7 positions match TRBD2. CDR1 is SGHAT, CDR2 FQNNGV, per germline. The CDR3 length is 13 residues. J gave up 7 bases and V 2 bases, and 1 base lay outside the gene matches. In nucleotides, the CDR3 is TGTGCCAGCAGCTTAAGGGAGGGCGGGGAGCTGTTTTTT. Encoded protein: CASSLREGGELFF.

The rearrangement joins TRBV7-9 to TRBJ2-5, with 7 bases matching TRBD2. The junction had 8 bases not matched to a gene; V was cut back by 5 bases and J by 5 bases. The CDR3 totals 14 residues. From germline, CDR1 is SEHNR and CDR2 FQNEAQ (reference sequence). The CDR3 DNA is TGTGCCAGCAGCCCTAGCGGTACCAAGGAGACCCAGTACTTC. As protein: CASSPSGTKETQYF.

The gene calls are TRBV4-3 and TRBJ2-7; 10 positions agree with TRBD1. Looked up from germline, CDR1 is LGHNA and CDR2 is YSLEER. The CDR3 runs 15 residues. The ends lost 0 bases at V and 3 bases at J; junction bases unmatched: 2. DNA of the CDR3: TGCGCCAGCAGCCAAGACCGGACAGGGGGCTACGAGCAGTACTTC. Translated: CASSQDRTGGYEQYF.

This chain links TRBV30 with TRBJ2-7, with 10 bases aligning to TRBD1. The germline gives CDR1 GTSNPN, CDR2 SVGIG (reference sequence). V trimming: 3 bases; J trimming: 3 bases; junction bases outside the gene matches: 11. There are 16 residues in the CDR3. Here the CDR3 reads CAWSRDRGRGRYEQYF. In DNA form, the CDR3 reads TGTGCCTGGAGCAGGGACAGGGGTCGAGGACGCTACGAGCAGTACTTC.

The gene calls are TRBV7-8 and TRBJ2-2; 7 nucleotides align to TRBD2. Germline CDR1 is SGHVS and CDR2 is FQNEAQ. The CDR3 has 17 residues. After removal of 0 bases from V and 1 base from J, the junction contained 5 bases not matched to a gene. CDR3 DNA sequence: TGTGCCAGCAGCTTAGCGGGGGGGTTTCTGAACACCGGGGAGCTGTTTTTT. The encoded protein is CASSLAGGFLNTGELFF.

CDR3 DNA: TGTGCCAGCTCCGCCCCTAGCGGCGCCTACAATGAGCAGTTCTTC. Amino acid sequence: CASSAPSGAYNEQFF. This rearrangement joins TRBV18 to TRBJ2-1; 7 bases line up with TRBD2. The trim removed 6 bases at V and 2 bases at J, leaving 7 bases unmatched. This CDR3 spans 15 amino acids. CDR1 and CDR2 (germline): KGHSH, LQKENI.

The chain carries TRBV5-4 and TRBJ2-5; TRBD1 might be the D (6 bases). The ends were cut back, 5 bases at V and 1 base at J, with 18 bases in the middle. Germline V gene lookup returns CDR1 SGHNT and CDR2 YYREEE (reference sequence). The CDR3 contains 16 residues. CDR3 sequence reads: CASRAGTSSPQETQYF. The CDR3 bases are TGTGCCAGCAGGGCTGGGACATCAAGTCCCCAAGAGACCCAGTACTTC.

DNA for the CDR3: TGTGCCAGCAGTGAACCGAGGTCAACTAGCACAGATACGCAGTATTTT. Encoded protein: CASSEPRSTSTDTQYF. The gene calls are TRBV6-1 and TRBJ2-3; no reliable D call. CDR1 MNHNS and CDR2 SASEGT come from the germline V gene. This CDR3 spans 16 amino acids. V shed 2 bases and J shed 0 bases, with 12 bases lying between them.

DNA of the CDR3: TGTGCCAGCAGTTGGACAGGGGCGGGCGAAAAACTGTTTTTT. Residues: CASSWTGAGEKLFF. The chain carries TRBV6-9 and TRBJ1-4, with 9 bases aligning to TRBD1. Germline V gene lookup returns CDR1 MNHGY and CDR2 SVAAGI. The CDR3 length is 14 residues. V dropped 4 bases and J dropped 8; count of bases not matched to a gene: 5.

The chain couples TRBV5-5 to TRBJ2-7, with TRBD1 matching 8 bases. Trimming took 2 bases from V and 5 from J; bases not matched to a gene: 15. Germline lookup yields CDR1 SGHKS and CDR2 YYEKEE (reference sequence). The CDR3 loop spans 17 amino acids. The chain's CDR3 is CASSFGPGGQGLDEQYF. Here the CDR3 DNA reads TGTGCCAGCAGCTTCGGCCCAGGAGGACAGGGCCTCGACGAGCAGTACTTC.

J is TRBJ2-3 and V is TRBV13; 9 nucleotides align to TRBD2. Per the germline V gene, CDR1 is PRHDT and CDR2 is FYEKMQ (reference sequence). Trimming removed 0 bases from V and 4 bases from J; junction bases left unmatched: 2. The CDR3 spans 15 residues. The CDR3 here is CASSLGGTSPDTQYF. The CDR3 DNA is TGTGCCAGCAGCTTAGGGGGGACTAGCCCAGATACGCAGTATTTT.

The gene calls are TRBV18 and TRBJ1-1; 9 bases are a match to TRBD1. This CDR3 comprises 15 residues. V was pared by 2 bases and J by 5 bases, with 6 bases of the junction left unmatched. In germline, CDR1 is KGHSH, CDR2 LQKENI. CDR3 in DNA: TGTGCCAGCTCACCAAGGGACAGGGAGAGGACTGAAGCTTTCTTT. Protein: CASSPRDRERTEAFF. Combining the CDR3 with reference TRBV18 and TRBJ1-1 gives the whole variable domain NAGVMQNPRHLVRRRGQEARLRCSPMKGHSHVYWYRQLPEEGLKFMVYLQKENIIDESGMPKERFSAEFPKEGPSILRIQQVVRGDSAAYFCASSPRDRERTEAFFGQGTRLTVV.

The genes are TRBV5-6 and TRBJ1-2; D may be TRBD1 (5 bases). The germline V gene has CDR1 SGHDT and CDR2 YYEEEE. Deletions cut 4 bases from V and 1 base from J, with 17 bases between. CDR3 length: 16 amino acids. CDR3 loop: CASSAWGRSINYGYTF. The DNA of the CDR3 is TGTGCCAGCAGCGCTTGGGGCAGATCCATTAACTATGGCTACACCTTC.

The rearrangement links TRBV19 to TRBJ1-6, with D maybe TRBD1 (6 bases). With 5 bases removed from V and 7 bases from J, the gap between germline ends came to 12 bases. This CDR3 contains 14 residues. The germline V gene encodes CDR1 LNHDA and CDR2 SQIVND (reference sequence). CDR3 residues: CASSHRVGNSPLHF. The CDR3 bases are TGTGCCAGTAGTCACAGGGTAGGCAATTCACCCCTCCACTTT.

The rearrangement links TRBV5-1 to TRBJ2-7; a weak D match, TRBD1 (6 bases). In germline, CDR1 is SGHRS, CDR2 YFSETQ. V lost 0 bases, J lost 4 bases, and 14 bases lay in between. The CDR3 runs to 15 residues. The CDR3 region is CASSLAWGRGYEQYF. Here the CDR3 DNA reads TGCGCCAGCAGCTTGGCCTGGGGCAGGGGTTACGAGCAGTACTTC.